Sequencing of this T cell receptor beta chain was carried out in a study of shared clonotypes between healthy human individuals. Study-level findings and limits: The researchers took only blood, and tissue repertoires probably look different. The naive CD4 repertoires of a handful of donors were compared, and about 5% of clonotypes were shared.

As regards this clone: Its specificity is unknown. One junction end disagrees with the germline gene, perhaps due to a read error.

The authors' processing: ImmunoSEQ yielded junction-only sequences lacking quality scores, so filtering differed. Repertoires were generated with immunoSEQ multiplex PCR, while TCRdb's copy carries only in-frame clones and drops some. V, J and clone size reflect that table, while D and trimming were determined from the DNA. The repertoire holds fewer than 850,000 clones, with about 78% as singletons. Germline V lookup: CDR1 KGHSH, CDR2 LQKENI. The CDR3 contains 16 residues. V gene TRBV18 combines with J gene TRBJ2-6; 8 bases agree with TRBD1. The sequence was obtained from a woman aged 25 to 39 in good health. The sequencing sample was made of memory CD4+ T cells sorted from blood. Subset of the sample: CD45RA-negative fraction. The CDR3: CASSPRTGTGANVLTF. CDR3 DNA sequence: TGTGCCAGCTCGCCACGGACAGGGACTGGGGCCAACGTCCTGACTTTC.